This T cell receptor (beta chain) appears in the sequencing data of a study of cytomegalovirus exposure and HLA in healthy donors. Study-wide results and caveats: Rare TCR sequences dominated, though some public TCRs recurred in many donors. It was 150 to 200 TCR beta chains that were listed as cytomegalovirus-associated.

A word on this clone: Its antigen is unidentified.

Measured with immunoSEQ multiplex PCR; TCRdb has only the in-frame clones, and not every one. This table holds about 160,000 clones, roughly 90% found once. Trimming cost V 5 bases and J 2 bases; bases outside gene matches: 7. CDR1 is GTSNPN, CDR2 SVGIG, per germline (reference sequence). This CDR3 is 14 amino acids long. Separate from the roughly 610-subject first cohort, the approximately 120-subject validation cohort was the one that the donors belonged to. The sample was PBMCs. This chain links TRBV30 with TRBJ2-7, with 9 bases identical to TRBD2. The sequence was collected from a young woman in good health and CMV-seropositive. The CDR3 DNA is TGTGCCTGGGGAGGCGGGGGGGTAGCCTACGAGCAGTACTTC. Translating gives CAWGGGGVAYEQYF.